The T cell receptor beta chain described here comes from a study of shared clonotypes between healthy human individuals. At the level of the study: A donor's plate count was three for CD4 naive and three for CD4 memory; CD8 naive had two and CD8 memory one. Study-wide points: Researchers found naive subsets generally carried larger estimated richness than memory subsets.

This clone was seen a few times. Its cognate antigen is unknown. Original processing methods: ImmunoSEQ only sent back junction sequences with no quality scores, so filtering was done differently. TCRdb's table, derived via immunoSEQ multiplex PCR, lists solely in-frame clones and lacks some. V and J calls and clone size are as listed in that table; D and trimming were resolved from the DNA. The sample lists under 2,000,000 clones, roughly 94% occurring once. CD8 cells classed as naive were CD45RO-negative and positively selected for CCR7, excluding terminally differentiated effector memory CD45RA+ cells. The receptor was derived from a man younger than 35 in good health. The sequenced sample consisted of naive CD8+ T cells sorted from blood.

The CDR3 is CASSSWGHKFF. CDR3 nucleotide sequence: TGTGCCAGCAGCTCGTGGGGACATAAGTTTTTT. The chain couples TRBV7-8 to TRBJ2-2; maybe TRBD1 (6 bases). Germline V gene data show CDR1 as SGHVS and CDR2 as FQNEAQ. The ends were cut back, 4 bases at V and 16 bases at J, with 13 bases in the middle. CDR3 size: 11 residues.